What follows are 9 T cell receptor beta chains derived from one specimen sequenced in a study of blood T cell repertoires in COVID-19. The data were produced by immunoSEQ multiplex PCR, yet TCRdb's version contains in-frame clones alone and is incomplete. The repertoire includes around 150,000 clones, around 86% of them detected once, and 2.5% to 4% sits in the top ten. The source material was peripheral blood. The receptors shown here come from a man between 65 and 85 years old with acute or convalescent COVID-19.

The chain employs TRBV6-2 or TRBV6-3 and TRBJ2-1; 11 nucleotides agree with TRBD2. CDR1 MNHEY and CDR2 SVGEGT come from the germline V gene. The CDR3 length is 21 residues. J was trimmed by 8 bases and V by 5 bases; bases with no gene match: 26. The CDR3 sequence: CASSALLAGGPSGSLGDEQFF. CDR3 sequence (DNA): TGTGCCAGCAGTGCCCTATTAGCGGGAGGGCCGAGCGGTAGTTTGGGAGATGAGCAGTTCTTC.

The V gene is TRBV28, the J gene TRBJ2-2, with 7 bases fitting TRBD1. After removal of 4 bases from V and 6 bases from J, the junction contained 2 bases not matched to a gene. Germline CDR1 and CDR2: MDHEN and SYDVKM. The CDR3 length is 13 residues. The DNA of the CDR3 is TGTGCCAGCAGTTCACAGGGGCCCGGGGAGCTGTTTTTT. It is translated as CASSSQGPGELFF.

The V gene is TRBV7-2, the J gene TRBJ2-7, with D tentatively TRBD2 (5 bases). Germline loops: CDR1 SGHTA, CDR2 FQGNSA. Trimming pared 5 bases from V and 4 bases from J, leaving 12 bases between. The CDR3 has 13 residues. CDR3 in amino acids: CASSRGRAYEQYF. The DNA of the CDR3 is TGTGCCAGCAGCAGAGGGCGCGCTTACGAGCAGTACTTC.

J is TRBJ2-1 and V is TRBV18, with D perhaps TRBD2 (6 bases). The CDR3 sequence is 12 residues long. Trimming took 5 bases from V and 7 from J, leaving 9 bases between them. CDR1 and CDR2 from the germline V gene are KGHSH and LQKENI. The CDR3 DNA reads as TGTGCCAGCTCAGGCGGGGAGAATGAGCAGTTCTTC. Residues: CASSGGENEQFF.

The gene calls are TRBV29-1 and TRBJ2-5; tentatively, D is TRBD1 (6 bases). The germline CDR1 and CDR2 sequences are SQVTM and ANQGSEA. The V end was cut by 0 bases, the J end by 4 bases, with 9 bases between. The CDR3 is 13 amino acids. CDR3 sequence (DNA): TGCAGCGTTGAAGAGGGGGCAGTAGAGACCCAGTACTTC. As protein: CSVEEGAVETQYF.

This clone was seen a single time. This chain joins TRBV6-2 or TRBV6-3 and TRBJ2-2; possible D gene TRBD2, 5 bases. Germline values: CDR1 MNHEY, CDR2 SVGEGT. V lost 5 bases and J 6 bases, leaving 16 bases between the germline ends. The length of the CDR3 is 15 residues. CDR3 residues: CASSPRVRTSGELFF. The CDR3 DNA follows: TGTGCCAGCAGTCCACGGGTCAGGACTTCCGGGGAGCTGTTTTTT.

The chain carries TRBV27 and TRBJ2-6; D is unresolved. Germline lookup yields CDR1 MNHEY and CDR2 SMNVEV (reference sequence). V lost 2 bases to trimming and J lost 4 bases, with 3 bases between them. The length of the CDR3 is 13 residues. CDR3: CASSLQGANVLTF. Written as DNA, the CDR3 is TGTGCCAGCAGTTTACAGGGGGCCAACGTCCTGACTTTC.

In its sample, this clone was seen a few times. The chain combines TRBV27 with TRBJ2-2; TRBD1 aligns across 7 bases. The CDR3 runs to 15 residues. V dropped 5 bases and J dropped 3; count of bases not matched to a gene: 6. Germline assignment: CDR1 MNHEY and CDR2 SMNVEV (reference sequence). CDR3 in DNA: TGTGCCAGCAGTAAACAGGGGATGTACACCGGGGAGCTGTTTTTT. This sequence encodes CASSKQGMYTGELFF.

V usage is TRBV20-1 and J usage is TRBJ1-1; 11 bases map to TRBD1. CDR1 and CDR2 (germline): DFQATT, SNEGSKA (reference sequence). Trimming at V came to 3 bases and at J to 4 bases, leaving 7 bases not matched to a gene. The CDR3 length is 15 residues. CDR3 protein: CSASRTGGASTEAFF. As DNA, the CDR3 is TGCAGTGCTAGTCGGACAGGGGGCGCGAGCACTGAAGCTTTCTTT.